The rows below give T cell receptor beta chains drawn from one sample of a study of T-cell memory formation after mild COVID-19. TCRdb itself ran the 5' RACE reads through MiXCR, one entry per CDR3 protein. Among 200,000 or so distinct CDR3 sequences listed, about a sixth were seen once. Sequenced: PBMCs or a T cell subset sorted from them (not recorded which). These receptor sequences come from an adult woman who had mild COVID-19 (a few samples of this study predate the infection). Cell type and time point are not known. Each CDR3 is given with its conserved first and last residue.

TRBJ2-5 | TRBV25-1 | CASSEYHLAGGRETQYF
TRBJ1-2 | TRBV9 | CASSPLTGGGGYTF
TRBJ2-1 | TRBV7-9 | CASSLGPTDSLRTYNEQFF
TRBJ2-1 | TRBV6-5 | CASSSVRGENYNEQFF
TRBJ2-1 | TRBV6-2/TRBV6-3 | CASNPGLRYNEQFF
TRBJ2-1 | TRBV7-9 | CASSQGQGDGEQFF
TRBJ1-1 | TRBV3-1 | CASSQWTENTEAFF
TRBJ2-7 | TRBV5-4 | CASSSDSYEQYF
TRBJ1-4 | TRBV7-9 | CASSLGDLSGEKLFF
TRBJ1-1 | TRBV29-1 | CSASRGRAEAFF
TRBJ2-1 | TRBV5-1 | CASSLVLAGNEQFF
TRBJ2-7 | TRBV7-9 | CASSSARGGAAYEQYF
TRBJ2-1 | TRBV12-3/TRBV12-4 | CASSPGTSRVMEQFF
TRBJ1-2 | TRBV12-3/TRBV12-4 | CASSHNRVVSYGYTF
TRBJ1-2 | TRBV12-3/TRBV12-4 | CASSKGRYYGYTF
TRBJ2-7 | TRBV4-1 | CASSLRDDPYEQYF
TRBJ2-5 | TRBV12-3/TRBV12-4 | CASSGTGHQETQYF
TRBJ2-7 | TRBV2 | CASRGLATTYEQYF
TRBJ2-2 | TRBV7-3 | CASSPLGTGELFF
TRBJ2-2 | TRBV19 | CASLPFQGWAGELFF